The sequence of this TCR beta chain was determined in a study of cytomegalovirus exposure and HLA in healthy donors. PCR employed 60 Vbeta and 13 Jbeta primers. TCRdb's copy holds only in-frame clones and misses some; the assay was immunoSEQ multiplex PCR. The sample comprises 170,000 or so clones, 65% to 90% of which are singletons, and about 2% rests with the top ten. CDR1 and CDR2 from the germline V gene are SGHAT and FQNNGV. The germline V and J ends were trimmed by 6 bases and 14 bases, with 26 bases remaining between them. The CDR3 is 15 amino acids. Sequencing was performed on PBMCs. V is TRBV11-2 and J is TRBJ2-1, with a tentative D call TRBD1 (6 bases). The receptor was derived from a woman in her late teens or twenties in good health and CMV-seronegative. The CDR3 nucleotides are TGTGCCAGCAGGGACCAGGGGATTTGGGCTTGGAGAGAGTTCTTC. Its translation: CASRDQGIWAWREFF.